The rows below give T cell receptor beta chains drawn from one sample of a study of read filtering for tumor transcriptome and immune sequencing. TCRdb re-derived calls from the reads in MiXCR, one entry per CDR3 protein. Among about 86,000 distinct CDR3 sequences, roughly 12% were seen once, and the ten largest hold 15%. Sequenced material: a population of CD138-negative cells sorted from bone marrow. These receptors came from a donor at least 40 years old with multiple myeloma. CDR3s include the opening cysteine and the closing phenylalanine or tryptophan. A D gene is named only where the DNA matches it firmly. A clone size is listed for some rows: how often the clone was seen (once, few, many), or a class if it is expanded.

CDR3aa | CDR3nt | len | j_gene | v_gene | d_gene | abundance
CSAPGSSHTEAFF | TGCAGTGCTCCCGGGTCCAGTCACACTGAAGCTTTCTTT | 13 | TRBJ1-1 | TRBV20-1 | . | many
CASSLTTGVETQYF | TGTGCCAGCAGCTTGACCACAGGGGTCGAGACCCAGTACTTC | 14 | TRBJ2-5 | TRBV7-8 | TRBD1 | many
CASSLGPGEQYF | TGTGCCAGCTCACTGGGCCCGGGGGAGCAGTACTTC | 12 | TRBJ2-7 | TRBV18 | . | many
CASVQDQETQYF | TGTGCCAGTGTCCAGGACCAAGAGACCCAGTACTTC | 12 | TRBJ2-5 | TRBV7-8 | . | many
CASSLMAPRLAGDPLGDNEQFF | TGTGCCAGCAGCTTAATGGCACCGAGACTAGCGGGAGACCCCCTAGGGGACAATGAGCAGTTCTTC | 22 | TRBJ2-1 | TRBV7-3 | TRBD2 | many
CASSFFSGRAWGTDTQYF | TGTGCCAGCAGCTTCTTTAGCGGGAGGGCCTGGGGCACAGATACGCAGTATTTT | 18 | TRBJ2-3 | TRBV11-2 | TRBD2 | few
CASSLGGSGNGYNEQFF | TGTGCCAGCAGTTTAGGGGGGAGCGGGAATGGGTACAATGAGCAGTTCTTC | 17 | TRBJ2-1 | TRBV27 | TRBD2 | many
CASSFSRPGTYEQYF | TGTGCCAGCAGTTTTTCTCGTCCAGGGACCTACGAGCAGTACTTC | 15 | TRBJ2-7 | TRBV12-3/TRBV12-4 | . | many
CASSPGGLAGDSSYNEQFF | TGTGCCAGCAGCCCCGGCGGACTAGCGGGCGATAGCTCCTACAATGAGCAGTTCTTC | 19 | TRBJ2-1 | TRBV28 | TRBD2 | many
CASSDKGRLADSYEQYF | TGTGCCAGCAGCGACAAGGGTCGTCTAGCGGACTCCTACGAGCAGTACTTC | 17 | TRBJ2-7 | TRBV7-9 | TRBD2 | many
CATSRGGRVNEQFF | TGTGCCACCAGCAGAGGGGGGAGGGTAAATGAGCAGTTCTTC | 14 | TRBJ2-1 | TRBV15 | TRBD2 | .
CASSWGTQGINEKLFF | TGTGCCAGCAGCTGGGGAACTCAGGGGATTAATGAAAAACTGTTTTTT | 16 | TRBJ1-4 | TRBV11-2 | . | many
CASRGLALGQSF | TGTGCCAGCCGGGGACTAGCGTTAGGGCAGTCCTTC | 12 | TRBJ2-1 | TRBV2 | TRBD2 | once
CASSRQGTFSGANVLTF | TGTGCCAGCAGCAGACAGGGCACCTTCTCTGGGGCCAACGTCCTGACTTTC | 17 | TRBJ2-6 | TRBV7-2 | TRBD1 | many
CASSIESSYNSPLHF | TGTGCCAGCAGTATAGAGAGCTCCTATAATTCACCCCTCCACTTT | 15 | TRBJ1-6 | TRBV2 | . | many
CASSGTSGRAAYNEQFF | TGTGCCAGCAGTGGGACTAGCGGGAGGGCCGCCTACAATGAGCAGTTCTTC | 17 | TRBJ2-1 | TRBV25-1 | TRBD2 | .
CSVLSGYTDTQYF | TGCAGCGTTCTTAGCGGGTACACAGATACGCAGTATTTT | 13 | TRBJ2-3 | TRBV29-1 | TRBD2 | .
CASSLFSGSNNEQFF | TGCGCCAGCAGCTTATTTAGTGGGTCGAACAATGAGCAGTTCTTC | 15 | TRBJ2-1 | TRBV5-1 | . | many
CASSLNRNTEAFF | TGTGCCAGCAGCTTAAACCGGAACACTGAAGCTTTCTTT | 13 | TRBJ1-1 | TRBV7-3 | . | many
CASSLTVAGRRTDTQYF | TGCGCCAGCAGCTTAACAGTAGCGGGAAGGAGAACAGATACGCAGTATTTT | 17 | TRBJ2-3 | TRBV5-1 | TRBD2 | many
CASSMGERRETQYF | TGCGCCAGCAGCATGGGGGAGCGACGGGAGACCCAGTACTTC | 14 | TRBJ2-5 | TRBV5-1 | . | few
CASSSSGDTEAFF | TGTGCCAGTAGTAGCAGTGGTGACACTGAAGCTTTCTTT | 13 | TRBJ1-1 | TRBV19 | . | many
CASQHTGELFF | TGTGCCAGTCAACACACCGGGGAGCTGTTTTTT | 11 | TRBJ2-2 | TRBV19 | . | many
CASSQDIVDGGQYF | TGTGCCAGCAGCCAAGACATCGTTGACGGGGGGCAGTACTTC | 14 | TRBJ2-7 | TRBV3-1 | . | many
CASSVQTPDTQYF | TGTGCCAGCAGCGTACAGACCCCAGATACGCAGTATTTT | 13 | TRBJ2-3 | TRBV9 | . | many
CASKDGSNYGYTF | TGTGCCAGCAAGGATGGTTCCAACTATGGCTACACCTTC | 13 | TRBJ1-2 | TRBV6-1 | . | many
CATSDESSGPRYTQYF | TGTGCCACCAGTGATGAATCTAGCGGACCACGATATACGCAGTATTTT | 16 | TRBJ2-3 | TRBV24-1 | TRBD2 | many
CASSSGQGIYEQYF | TGCGCCAGCTCCTCGGGACAGGGGATCTACGAGCAGTACTTC | 14 | TRBJ2-7 | TRBV5-1 | TRBD1 | .
CASKSGGEQFF | TGTGCCAGCAAATCAGGGGGTGAGCAGTTCTTC | 11 | TRBJ2-1 | TRBV13 | TRBD1 | many
CASSRRLAGDEQYF | TGTGCCAGCAGCCGCCGACTAGCGGGGGACGAGCAGTACTTC | 14 | TRBJ2-7 | TRBV6-2/TRBV6-3 | TRBD2 | many
CSAREPPETQYF | TGCAGTGCTAGAGAGCCCCCAGAGACCCAGTACTTC | 12 | TRBJ2-5 | TRBV20-1 | . | .
CSVFHRGSNAEAFF | TGCAGCGTTTTTCACAGGGGGAGTAACGCTGAAGCTTTCTTT | 14 | TRBJ1-1 | TRBV29-1 | TRBD1 | many
CASSPTGLNTGELFF | TGTGCCAGCAGTCCGACAGGGCTAAACACCGGGGAGCTGTTTTTT | 15 | TRBJ2-2 | TRBV12-3/TRBV12-4 | TRBD1 | many
CASSDPTGRGGELFF | TGTGCCAGCAGTGACCCTACAGGGCGCGGCGGGGAGCTGTTTTTT | 15 | TRBJ2-2 | TRBV25-1 | . | many
CASSPGQGGGQETQYF | TGTGCCAGCAGTCCAGGACAGGGTGGGGGGCAAGAGACCCAGTACTTC | 16 | TRBJ2-5 | TRBV12-3/TRBV12-4 | TRBD1 | .
CASSFNTEAFF | TGCGCCAGCAGCTTTAACACTGAAGCTTTCTTT | 11 | TRBJ1-1 | TRBV5-1 | . | .
CASSPRWSRHEQYF | TGTGCCAGCAGCCCCCGGTGGTCGAGGCACGAGCAGTACTTC | 14 | TRBJ2-7 | TRBV28 | . | .
CASSLEGQGLSEAFF | TGCGCCAGCAGCTTGGAAGGACAGGGGCTCTCTGAAGCTTTCTTT | 15 | TRBJ1-1 | TRBV5-1 | TRBD1 | many